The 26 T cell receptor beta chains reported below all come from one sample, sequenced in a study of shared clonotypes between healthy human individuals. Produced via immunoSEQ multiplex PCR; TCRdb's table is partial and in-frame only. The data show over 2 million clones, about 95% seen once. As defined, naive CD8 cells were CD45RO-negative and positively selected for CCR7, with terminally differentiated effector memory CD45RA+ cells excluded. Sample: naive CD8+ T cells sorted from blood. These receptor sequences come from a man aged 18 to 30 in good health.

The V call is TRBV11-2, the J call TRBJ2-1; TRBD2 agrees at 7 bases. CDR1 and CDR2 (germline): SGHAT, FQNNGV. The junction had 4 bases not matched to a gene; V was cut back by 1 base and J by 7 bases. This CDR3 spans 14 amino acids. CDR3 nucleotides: TGTGCCAGCAGCTTAGCGGGAGGTGGAAATGAGCAGTTCTTC. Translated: CASSLAGGGNEQFF.

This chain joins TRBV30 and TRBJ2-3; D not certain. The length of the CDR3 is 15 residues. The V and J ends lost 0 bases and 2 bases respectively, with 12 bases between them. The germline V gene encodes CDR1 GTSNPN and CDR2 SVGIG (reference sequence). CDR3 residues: CAWSVFPRPTDTQYF. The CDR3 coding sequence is TGTGCCTGGAGTGTATTTCCTCGGCCCACAGATACGCAGTATTTT.

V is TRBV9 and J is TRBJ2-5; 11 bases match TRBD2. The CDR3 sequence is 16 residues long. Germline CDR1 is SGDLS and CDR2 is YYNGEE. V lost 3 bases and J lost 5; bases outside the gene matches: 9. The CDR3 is CASSALSGRAEETQYF. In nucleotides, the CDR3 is TGTGCCAGCAGCGCACTTAGCGGGAGGGCGGAGGAGACCCAGTACTTC.

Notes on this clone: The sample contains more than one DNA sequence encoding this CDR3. The CDR3 is CASSVAGGSYNEQFF. For the CDR3, the DNA is TGTGCCAGCAGCGTAGCTGGGGGATCCTACAATGAGCAGTTCTTC. The V gene is TRBV9, the J gene TRBJ2-1; D is possibly TRBD1 or TRBD2 (5 bases each). Germline lookup yields CDR1 SGDLS and CDR2 YYNGEE. Deletions cut 0 bases from V and 1 base from J, with 8 bases between. The CDR3 spans 15 residues.

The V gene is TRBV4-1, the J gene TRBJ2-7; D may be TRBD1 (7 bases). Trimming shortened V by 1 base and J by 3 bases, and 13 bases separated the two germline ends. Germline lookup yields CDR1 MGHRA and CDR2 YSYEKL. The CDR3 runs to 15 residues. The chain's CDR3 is CASSQGAGQIYEQYF. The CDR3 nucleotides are TGCGCCAGCAGCCAAGGGGCGGGACAGATCTACGAGCAGTACTTC.

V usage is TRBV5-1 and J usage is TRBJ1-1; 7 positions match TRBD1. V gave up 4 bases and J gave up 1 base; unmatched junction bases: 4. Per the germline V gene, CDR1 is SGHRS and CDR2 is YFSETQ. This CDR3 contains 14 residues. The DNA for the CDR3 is TGCGCCAGCAGCGTGGGACAGACGAACACTGAAGCTTTCTTT. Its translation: CASSVGQTNTEAFF.

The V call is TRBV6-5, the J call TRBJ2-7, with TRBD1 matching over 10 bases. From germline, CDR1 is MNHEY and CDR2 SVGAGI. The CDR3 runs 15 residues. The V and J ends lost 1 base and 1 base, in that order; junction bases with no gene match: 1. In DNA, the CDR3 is TGTGCCAGCAGTTACTGGACAGGGGGATCCTACGAGCAGTACTTC. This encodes CASSYWTGGSYEQYF.

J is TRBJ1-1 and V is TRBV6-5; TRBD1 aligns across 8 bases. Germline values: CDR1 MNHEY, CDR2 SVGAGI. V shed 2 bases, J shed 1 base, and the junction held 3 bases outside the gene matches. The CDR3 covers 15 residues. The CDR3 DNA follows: TGTGCCAGCAGTTACCCACAGGGGGAGAACACTGAAGCTTTCTTT. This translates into CASSYPQGENTEAFF.

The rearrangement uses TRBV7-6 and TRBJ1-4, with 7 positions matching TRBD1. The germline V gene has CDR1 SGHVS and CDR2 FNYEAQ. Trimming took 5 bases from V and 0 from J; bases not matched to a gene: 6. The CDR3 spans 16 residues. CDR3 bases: TGTGCCAGCAGCGAAGACAGGGTTTCAACTAATGAAAAACTGTTTTTT. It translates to CASSEDRVSTNEKLFF.

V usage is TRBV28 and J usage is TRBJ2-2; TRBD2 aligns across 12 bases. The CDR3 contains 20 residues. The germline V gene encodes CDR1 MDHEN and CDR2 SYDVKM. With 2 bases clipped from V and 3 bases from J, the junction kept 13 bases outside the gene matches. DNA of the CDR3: TGTGCCAGCAGTTTACTTCCCTTAACTAGCGGGGGGCCCTACACCGGGGAGCTGTTTTTT. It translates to CASSLLPLTSGGPYTGELFF. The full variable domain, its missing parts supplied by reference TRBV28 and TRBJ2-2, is DVKVTQSSRYLVKRTGEKVFLECVQDMDHENMFWYRQDPGLGLRLIYFSYDVKMKEKGDIPEGYSVSREKKERFSLILESASTNQTSMYLCASSLLPLTSGGPYTGELFFGEGSRLTVL.

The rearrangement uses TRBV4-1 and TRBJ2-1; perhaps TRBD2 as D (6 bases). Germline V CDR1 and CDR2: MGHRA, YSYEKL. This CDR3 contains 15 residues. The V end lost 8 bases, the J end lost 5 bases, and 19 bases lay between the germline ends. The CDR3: CASGPSPGDDNEQFF. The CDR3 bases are TGCGCCAGCGGACCATCACCGGGAGACGACAATGAGCAGTTCTTC.

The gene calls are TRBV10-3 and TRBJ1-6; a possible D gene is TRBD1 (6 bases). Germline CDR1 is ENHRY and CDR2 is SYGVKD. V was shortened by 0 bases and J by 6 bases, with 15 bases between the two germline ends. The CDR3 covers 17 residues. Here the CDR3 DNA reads TGTGCCATCAGTGAGTCTCTACACGGGACACCTAATTCACCCCTCCACTTT. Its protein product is CAISESLHGTPNSPLHF.

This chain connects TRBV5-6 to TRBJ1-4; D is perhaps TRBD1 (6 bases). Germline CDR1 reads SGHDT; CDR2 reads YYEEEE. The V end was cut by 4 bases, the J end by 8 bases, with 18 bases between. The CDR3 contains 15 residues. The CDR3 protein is CASSTWEGVQEKLFF. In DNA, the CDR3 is TGTGCCAGCAGCACATGGGAGGGGGTACAAGAAAAACTGTTTTTT.

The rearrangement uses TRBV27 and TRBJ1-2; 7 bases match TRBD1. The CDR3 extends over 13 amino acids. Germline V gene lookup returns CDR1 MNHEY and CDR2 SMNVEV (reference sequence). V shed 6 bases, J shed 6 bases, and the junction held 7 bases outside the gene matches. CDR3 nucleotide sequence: TGTGCCAGCAGGTCAGACAGGGTGAATGGCTACACCTTC. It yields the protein CASRSDRVNGYTF.

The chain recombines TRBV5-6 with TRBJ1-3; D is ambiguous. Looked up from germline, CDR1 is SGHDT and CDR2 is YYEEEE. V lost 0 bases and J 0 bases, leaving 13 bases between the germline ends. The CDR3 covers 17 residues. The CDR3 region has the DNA TGTGCCAGCAGCTTGGATCGAGGAGATCCCTCTGGAAACACCATATATTTT. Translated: CASSLDRGDPSGNTIYF.

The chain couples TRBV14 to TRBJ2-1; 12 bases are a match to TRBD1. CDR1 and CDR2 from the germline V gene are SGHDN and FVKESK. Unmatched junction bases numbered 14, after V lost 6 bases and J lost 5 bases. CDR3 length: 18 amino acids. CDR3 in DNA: TGTGCCAGCAGACGTGAAGGAACCGGGACAGGGGGCCACAATGAGCAGTTCTTC. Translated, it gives CASRREGTGTGGHNEQFF. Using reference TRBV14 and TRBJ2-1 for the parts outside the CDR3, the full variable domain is EAGVTQFPSHSVIEKGQTVTLRCDPISGHDNLYWYRRVMGKEIKFLLHFVKESKQDESGMPNNRFLAERTGGTYSTLKVQPAELEDSGVYFCASRREGTGTGGHNEQFFGPGTRLTVL.

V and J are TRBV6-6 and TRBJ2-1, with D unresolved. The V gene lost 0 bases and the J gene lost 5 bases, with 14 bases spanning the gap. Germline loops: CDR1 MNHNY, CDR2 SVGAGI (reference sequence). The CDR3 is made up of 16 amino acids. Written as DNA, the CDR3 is TGTGCCAGCAGTTACTCGAACGCGGCACAGAACAATGAGCAGTTCTTC. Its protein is CASSYSNAAQNNEQFF.

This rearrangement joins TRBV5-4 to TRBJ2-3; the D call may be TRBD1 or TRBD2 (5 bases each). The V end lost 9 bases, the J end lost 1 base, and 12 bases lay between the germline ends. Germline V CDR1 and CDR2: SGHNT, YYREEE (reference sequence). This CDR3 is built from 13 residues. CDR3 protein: CAISLGGTDTQYF. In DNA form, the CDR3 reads TGTGCCATTTCGTTGGGGGGCACAGATACGCAGTATTTT.

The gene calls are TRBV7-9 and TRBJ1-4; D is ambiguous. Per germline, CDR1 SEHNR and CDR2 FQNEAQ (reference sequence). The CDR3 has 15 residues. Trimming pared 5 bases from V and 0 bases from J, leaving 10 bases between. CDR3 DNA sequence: TGTGCCAGCAGCCCCTTTGTTGCAACTAATGAAAAACTGTTTTTT. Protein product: CASSPFVATNEKLFF.

The CDR3 DNA sequence: TGTGCCAGCGGGGGACAGGACTCCTACGAGCAGTACTTC. Protein: CASGGQDSYEQYF. J is TRBJ2-7 and V is TRBV5-4, with 8 bases matching TRBD1. The trim removed 7 bases at V and 0 bases at J, leaving 3 bases unmatched. Germline CDR1 reads SGHNT; CDR2 reads YYREEE (reference sequence). The CDR3 is made up of 13 amino acids.

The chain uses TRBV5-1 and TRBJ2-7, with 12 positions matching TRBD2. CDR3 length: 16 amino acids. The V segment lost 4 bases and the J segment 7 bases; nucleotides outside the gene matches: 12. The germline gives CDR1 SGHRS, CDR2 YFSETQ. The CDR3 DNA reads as TGCGCCAGCAGCCAAAGACTAGCGGGAGTATCGGGTGAGCAGTACTTC. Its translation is CASSQRLAGVSGEQYF.

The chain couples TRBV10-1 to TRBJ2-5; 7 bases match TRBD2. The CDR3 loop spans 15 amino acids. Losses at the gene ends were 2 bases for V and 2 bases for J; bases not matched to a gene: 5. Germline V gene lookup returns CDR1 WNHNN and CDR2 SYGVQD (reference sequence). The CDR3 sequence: CASSEAGEGQETQYF. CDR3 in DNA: TGCGCCAGCAGTGAGGCGGGAGAGGGTCAAGAGACCCAGTACTTC.

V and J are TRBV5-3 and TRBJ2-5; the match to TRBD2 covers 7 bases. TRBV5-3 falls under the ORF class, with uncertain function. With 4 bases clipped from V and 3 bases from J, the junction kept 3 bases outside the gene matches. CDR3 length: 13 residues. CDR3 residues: CARSNLAEETQYF. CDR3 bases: TGTGCCAGAAGCAATCTAGCGGAAGAGACCCAGTACTTC.

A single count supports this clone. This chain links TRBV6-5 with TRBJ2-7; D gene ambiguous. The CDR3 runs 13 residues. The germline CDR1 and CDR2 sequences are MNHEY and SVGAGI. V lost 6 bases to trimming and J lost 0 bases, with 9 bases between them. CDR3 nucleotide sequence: TGTGCCAGCAGGGATCAAAGCTCCTACGAGCAGTACTTC. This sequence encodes CASRDQSSYEQYF.

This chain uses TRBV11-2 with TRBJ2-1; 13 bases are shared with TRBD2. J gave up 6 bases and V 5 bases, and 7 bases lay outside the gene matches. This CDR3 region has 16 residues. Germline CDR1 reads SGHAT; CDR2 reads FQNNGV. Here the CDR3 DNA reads TGTGCCAGCAGCCGAATGGGACTAGCGGGATCCAATGAGCAGTTCTTC. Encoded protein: CASSRMGLAGSNEQFF.

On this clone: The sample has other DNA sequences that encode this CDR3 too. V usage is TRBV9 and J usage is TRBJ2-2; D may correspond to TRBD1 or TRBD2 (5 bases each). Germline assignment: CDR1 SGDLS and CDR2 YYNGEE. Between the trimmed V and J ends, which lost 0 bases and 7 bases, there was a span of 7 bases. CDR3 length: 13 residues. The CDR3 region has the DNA TGTGCCAGCAGCGTAGCAGGGAGCGGGGAGCTGTTTTTT. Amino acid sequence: CASSVAGSGELFF.